Listed here are 8 T cell receptor beta chains from one sample, sequenced in a study of blood T cells in healthy people across ages. Using a J-beta primer mix together with a sample-barcoded 5' primer, a second PCR was run for roughly 7 to 11 cycles. One entry per CDR3 protein, called by TCRdb with MiXCR from the 5' RACE reads. The profile shows under 1 million distinct CDR3 sequences, around 42% of them singletons. Sequenced: blood. The receptors originated from a man aged 60 to 75 in good health.

This clonotype was counted between two and nine times. V and J are TRBV24-1 and TRBJ2-3; D is perhaps TRBD1 (5 bases). V was trimmed by 4 bases and J by 4 bases, leaving 11 bases between them. This CDR3 spans 14 amino acids. CDR1 and CDR2 (germline): KGHDR, SFDVKD. CDR3 loop: CATSDSDRPDTQYF. CDR3 sequence (DNA): TGTGCCACCAGTGACTCCGACAGACCAGATACGCAGTATTTT.

The chain carries TRBV7-2 and TRBJ2-7; TRBD2 agrees at 7 bases. The J segment lost 1 base and the V segment lost 2 bases, leaving 2 bases of the junction unmatched. CDR3 length equals 14 residues. Germline loops: CDR1 SGHTA, CDR2 FQGNSA. Here the CDR3 DNA reads TGTGCCAGCAGCTTAATGCGGGAGTCCTACGAGCAGTACTTC. This sequence encodes CASSLMRESYEQYF.

This clonotype was counted only a few times. This sequence joins TRBV20-1 and TRBJ2-3, with TRBD2 identical over 9 bases. The CDR3 spans 15 residues. Germline CDR1 and CDR2: DFQATT and SNEGSKA (reference sequence). V shed 5 bases, J shed 0 bases, and the junction held 6 bases outside the gene matches. The CDR3 loop reads CSAPTSGLSTDTQYF. CDR3 bases: TGCAGTGCTCCAACTAGCGGGTTGAGCACAGATACGCAGTATTTT.

This clonotype has only a few counts. This chain uses TRBV7-2 with TRBJ2-3; tentative D call: TRBD2 (5 bases). CDR3 size: 14 residues. Trimming took 3 bases from V and 6 from J, leaving 13 bases between them. The germline gives CDR1 SGHTA, CDR2 FQGNSA. As DNA, the CDR3 is TGTGCCAGCAGCTTGGACTCGACGAAGGATACGCAGTATTTT. Encoded protein: CASSLDSTKDTQYF.

J is TRBJ2-7 and V is TRBV20-1; 10 positions agree with TRBD2. V was clipped by 0 bases and J by 2 bases; unmatched bases: 16. Germline V CDR1 and CDR2: DFQATT, SNEGSKA (reference sequence). This CDR3 is 19 amino acids long. Written as DNA, the CDR3 is TGCAGTGCTAGAGATTTATTTGCCGCCCTAGCGGGGGAAGCCTACGAGCAGTACTTC. Its protein product is CSARDLFAALAGEAYEQYF.

This clonotype was counted a few times. This chain links TRBV5-5 with TRBJ1-2; perhaps TRBD1 as D (6 bases). The CDR3 spans 13 residues. Trimming took off 3 bases at V and 2 bases at J, with 8 bases between the two ends. Germline-derived CDR1 and CDR2 are SGHKS and YYEKEE (reference sequence). The CDR3 nucleotides read TGTGCCAGCAGCTCGGACAGCAACTATGGCTACACCTTC. Encoded protein: CASSSDSNYGYTF.

The sample holds many counts of this clonotype. This chain links TRBV7-9 with TRBJ2-5; tentatively, D is TRBD2 (5 bases). CDR3 length: 14 amino acids. V was pared by 5 bases and J by 3 bases, with 13 bases between. The germline V gene encodes CDR1 SEHNR and CDR2 FQNEAQ (reference sequence). Here the CDR3 DNA reads TGTGCCAGCAGCGGTAGGACTTTCGAAGAGACCCAGTACTTC. Amino acids: CASSGRTFEETQYF. Complete variable domain (other parts from reference TRBV7-9 and TRBJ2-5): DTGVSQNPRHKITKRGQNVTFRCDPISEHNRLYWYRQTLGQGPEFLTYFQNEAQLEKSRLLSDRFSAERPKGSFSTLEIQRTEQGDSAMYLCASSGRTFEETQYFGPGTRLLVL.

In DNA, the CDR3 is TGCAGTGGAACGGGGAACAGTCAAGAGACCCAGTACTTC. The encoded protein is CSGTGNSQETQYF. The chain combines TRBV29-1 with TRBJ2-5; tentatively, D is TRBD2 (5 bases). This CDR3 is built from 13 residues. Germline values: CDR1 SQVTM, CDR2 ANQGSEA.